The source of this TCR beta chain is a study of blood T cell repertoires in COVID-19. Study-wide context: Spain, Italy and the United States supplied samples that represented acute and convalescent COVID-19. Nucleic acid was either cDNA or gDNA, and it came from T cells, B-cell-depleted T cells, or PBMCs.

CDR1 is SGHTA and CDR2 is FQGNSA in the germline V gene. Trimming removed 5 bases at V and 12 bases at J, with 15 bases between. The CDR3 length is 12 residues. Clones were read by immunoSEQ multiplex PCR, and TCRdb kept only the in-frame ones, dropping some. The sample shows around 210,000 clones, nearly 90% of them seen only once. One Seattle source followed patients from active infection through their disease course. This TCR came from a man in his fifties with COVID-19, enrolled during active disease. Sequencing used peripheral blood. This chain links TRBV7-2 with TRBJ2-3; no reliable D call. This chain's CDR3 is CASSPANRFQYF. The DNA for the CDR3 is TGTGCCAGCAGCCCAGCTAACAGATTCCAGTATTTT.